Included here is one TCR beta chain sequence, with context. Its antigen is as yet unknown. The data were obtained in a study of cytomegalovirus exposure and HLA in healthy donors. Study-level results: The study assumed roughly uniform donor sequencing depth for presence/absence analyses. One later analysis reportedly identified an Asian-associated ancestry cluster that showed fewer N-insertions than the roughly 700-donor mean. Sequences of the TCR beta chain were said to predict the HLA-A and HLA-B alleles of most subjects accurately.

The PCR made use of 60 Vbeta and 13 Jbeta primers. Clones were sequenced by immunoSEQ multiplex PCR, and TCRdb holds only the in-frame ones, with some missing. The profile covers approximately 170,000 clones, with roughly 85% appearing a single time and 1% taken by the ten largest. With 1 base clipped from V and 2 bases from J, the junction kept 1 base outside the gene matches. The germline gives CDR1 SEHNR, CDR2 FQNEAQ (reference sequence). The CDR3 loop spans 15 amino acids. The sample taken for sequencing was PBMCs. The sequence was obtained from a boy aged 2-15 years in good health and CMV-seronegative. The chain has TRBV7-9 and TRBJ1-2; 10 bases match TRBD1. CDR3: CASSLETGGNYGYTF. The CDR3 DNA sequence: TGTGCCAGCAGCTTAGAGACAGGGGGCAACTATGGCTACACCTTC.